One sample yielded the 5 T cell receptor beta chains listed below, sequenced in a study of regulatory T cells in long-lasting Graves disease. Arm-PCR of CDR3 regions with iRepertoire HTBI primers generated TCR beta libraries. Via MiXCR, TCRdb re-called the multiplex PCR reads, giving one row per CDR3 protein. The sample holds 300,000 to 500,000 distinct CDR3 sequences, 20% to 25% seen once. The time point denotes: persistent/refractory GD, antithyroid drugs over 5 years with positive TRAb. RNA from PBMCs was the source of the TCR library. The material was peripheral blood mononuclear cells (PBMCs), obtained when the disease was refractory, from a patient treated with antithyroid drugs. These receptors originate from a female donor with Graves disease.

This clonotype has more than one count but fewer than ten. One end of the junction varies from germline; a read error may be responsible. The V call is TRBV6-1, the J call TRBJ2-2; 8 nucleotides line up with TRBD1. Germline V gene sequence: CDR1 MNHNS, CDR2 SASEGT. This CDR3 has 17 amino acids. Written as DNA, the CDR3 is TGTGCCAGCAGCCGGGCCACAGGGGGTCCTATTACCGGGGAGCTGTTTTTC. Translated, it gives CASSRATGGPITGELFF.

This chain joins TRBV9 and TRBJ2-2; 16 bases match TRBD2. Per the germline V gene, CDR1 is SGDLS and CDR2 is YYNGEE. CDR3 length equals 18 residues. Unmatched junction bases numbered 3, after V lost 4 bases and J lost 0 bases. Here the CDR3 DNA reads TGTGCCAGCAGCTCCGGGACTAGCGGGAGGGCGAACACCGGGGAGCTGTTTTTT. Translating gives CASSSGTSGRANTGELFF. Drawing the rest from reference TRBV9 and TRBJ2-2, the complete variable domain is DSGVTQTPKHLITATGQRVTLRCSPRSGDLSVYWYQQSLDQGLQFLIQYYNGEERAKGNILERFSAQQFPDLHSELNLSSLELGDSALYFCASSSGTSGRANTGELFFGEGSRLTVL.

The chain joins TRBV30 to TRBJ1-2; D is uncertain. The CDR3 is 13 amino acids. The germline CDR1 and CDR2 sequences are GTSNPN and SVGIG (reference sequence). Trimming left V 2 bases short and J 2 bases short, with 9 bases between. The CDR3 loop is CAWSRAANYGYTF. The CDR3, as DNA: TGTGCCTGGAGTAGGGCAGCCAACTATGGCTACACCTTC.

The genes are TRBV20-1 and TRBJ2-7, with 9 bases identical to TRBD1. The V gene end was trimmed by 3 bases and the J gene end by 0 bases; junction bases not matched to a gene: 3. There are 14 residues in the CDR3. Germline-derived CDR1 and CDR2 are DFQATT and SNEGSKA (reference sequence). The CDR3 region has the DNA TGCAGTGCTAGGATGGGACAGGGCTCCTACGAGCAGTACTTC. This encodes CSARMGQGSYEQYF.

This clonotype was seen more than once but under ten times. The chain is built from TRBV27 and TRBJ2-3; D is ambiguous. CDR3 length: 11 amino acids. Trimming removed 6 bases at V and 6 bases at J, with 7 bases between. Germline loops: CDR1 MNHEY, CDR2 SMNVEV (reference sequence). The CDR3 region has the DNA TGTGCCAGCAGCACTTCGGATACGCAGTATTTT. Protein: CASSTSDTQYF.